The next 30 T cell receptor beta chains were all read from a single sample in a study of cytomegalovirus exposure and HLA in healthy donors. The data were produced by immunoSEQ multiplex PCR, yet TCRdb's version contains in-frame clones alone and is incomplete. The sample has 150,000 to 200,000 clones, roughly 86% seen once; the top ten hold 4.2%. Material for sequencing was PBMCs. The receptors originated from a man younger than 35 in good health and CMV-seropositive.

This chain connects TRBV4-1 to TRBJ2-7; 9 positions agree with TRBD1. CDR1 MGHRA and CDR2 YSYEKL come from the germline V gene. V trimming: 1 base; J trimming: 3 bases; junction bases outside the gene matches: 1. This CDR3 is built from 14 residues. The CDR3 region is CASSQGTGVYEQYF. In DNA, the CDR3 is TGCGCCAGCAGCCAAGGGACAGGGGTCTACGAGCAGTACTTC.

The CDR3: CASSSRLAYPLNEQFF. The CDR3 nucleotides are TGTGCCAGCAGCTCGAGACTAGCCTACCCCCTCAATGAGCAGTTCTTC. The V gene is TRBV11-3, the J gene TRBJ2-1; 7 bases fit TRBD2. The CDR3 consists of 16 residues. CDR1 and CDR2 from the germline V gene are SGHNT and YENEEA. V was clipped by 4 bases and J by 6 bases; unmatched bases: 12.

The CDR3 DNA follows: TGCAGCGTTGACGGAGAAGTCCAAGAGACCCAGTACTTC. It yields the protein CSVDGEVQETQYF. The V call is TRBV29-1, the J call TRBJ2-5; no reliable D call. V was shortened by 3 bases and J by 1 base, with 9 bases between the two germline ends. In germline, CDR1 is SQVTM, CDR2 ANQGSEA. The CDR3 totals 13 residues.

The genes are TRBV11-2 and TRBJ2-7; tentative D call: TRBD1 (5 bases). The CDR3 covers 16 residues. The germline CDR1 and CDR2 sequences are SGHAT and FQNNGV. V gave up 3 bases and J gave up 3 bases, with 18 bases separating them. In DNA, the CDR3 is TGTGCCAGCAGCTTTGACCCGCCAGGGAAGGACTACGAGCAGTACTTC. This gives the protein CASSFDPPGKDYEQYF.

In this sample, this clone turned up once. In DNA form, the CDR3 reads TGTGCCAGCAGCTCATCGCACTCCGCAGATACGCAGTATTTT. Encoded protein: CASSSSHSADTQYF. V is TRBV7-3 and J is TRBJ2-3; D is ambiguous. V lost 4 bases, J lost 4 bases, and 12 bases lay in between. This CDR3 is 14 amino acids long. CDR1 is SGHTA, CDR2 FQGTGA, per germline. Supplemented by reference TRBV7-3 and TRBJ2-3, the full variable domain reads GAGVSQTPSNKVTEKGKYVELRCDPISGHTALYWYRQSLGQGPEFLIYFQGTGAADDSGLPNDRFFAVRPEGSVSTLKIQRTERGDSAVYLCASSSSHSADTQYFGPGTRLTVL.

The rearrangement uses TRBV18 and TRBJ1-3; D perhaps matches TRBD1 (5 bases). The germline V gene encodes CDR1 KGHSH and CDR2 LQKENI. CDR3 length: 17 residues. Trimming removed 0 bases at V and 0 bases at J, with 12 bases between. The CDR3 coding sequence is TGTGCCAGCTCACCACCGGGGGGATCGAGCTCTGGAAACACCATATATTTT. It specifies CASSPPGGSSSGNTIYF. The full variable domain, its missing parts supplied by reference TRBV18 and TRBJ1-3, is NAGVMQNPRHLVRRRGQEARLRCSPMKGHSHVYWYRQLPEEGLKFMVYLQKENIIDESGMPKERFSAEFPKEGPSILRIQQVVRGDSAAYFCASSPPGGSSSGNTIYFGEGSWLTVV.

V usage is TRBV7-9 and J usage is TRBJ2-5; no definite D call. Germline V CDR1 and CDR2: SEHNR, FQNEAQ (reference sequence). This CDR3 is built from 12 residues. The V end lost 5 bases, the J end lost 4 bases, and 8 bases lay between the germline ends. CDR3 coding DNA: TGTGCCAGCAGCCCCCTCCGAGAGACCCAGTACTTC. It is translated as CASSPLRETQYF.

The chain links TRBV7-9 to TRBJ2-5; TRBD2 matches at 13 bases. The germline V gene encodes CDR1 SEHNR and CDR2 FQNEAQ (reference sequence). V was clipped by 4 bases and J by 7 bases; unmatched bases: 12. The CDR3 sequence is 17 residues long. CDR3 DNA sequence: TGTGCCAGCAGCTCCGTTGGACTAGCGGGGGCCGAGTGGACCCAGTACTTC. Protein: CASSSVGLAGAEWTQYF.

This chain joins TRBV18 and TRBJ2-5, with D perhaps TRBD2 (5 bases). V dropped 3 bases and J dropped 5 bases, with 16 bases sitting between them. This CDR3 comprises 15 residues. The V gene's germline CDR1 is KGHSH and CDR2 LQKENI. DNA of the CDR3: TGTGCCAGCTCACCGCAAGAGGGTTCACTTGAGACCCAGTACTTC. Its translation is CASSPQEGSLETQYF.

This chain links TRBV7-6 with TRBJ2-1; TRBD2 aligns across 10 bases. CDR1 is SGHVS and CDR2 is FNYEAQ in the germline V gene. The CDR3 is 15 amino acids. Trimming cost V 4 bases and J 4 bases; bases outside gene matches: 4. The CDR3 nucleotides read TGTGCCAGCAGCTCCAGCGGGAGGGTATACAATGAGCAGTTCTTC. Protein: CASSSSGRVYNEQFF.

The table lists this clone with a count of one. The rearrangement links TRBV7-3 to TRBJ2-2, with unresolved D. The V and J ends lost 5 bases and 7 bases respectively, with 8 bases between them. The CDR3 sequence is 12 residues long. Germline loops: CDR1 SGHTA, CDR2 FQGTGA. In nucleotides, the CDR3 is TGTGCCAGCAGCCCAGATCGCGGGGAGCTGTTTTTT. Translation: CASSPDRGELFF.

The chain joins TRBV7-9 to TRBJ1-5; D might be TRBD1 (6 bases). The CDR3 runs to 14 residues. Germline V gene data show CDR1 as SEHNR and CDR2 as FQNEAQ (reference sequence). V was pared by 1 base and J by 5 bases, with 9 bases between. DNA for the CDR3: TGTGCCAGCAGCTTAGGAGGGGGAGATCAGCCCCAGCATTTT. Translation: CASSLGGGDQPQHF.

J is TRBJ2-5 and V is TRBV5-8; 7 nucleotides agree with TRBD2. The CDR3 is made up of 15 amino acids. V lost 1 base and J lost 1; bases outside the gene matches: 4. Germline lookup yields CDR1 SGHTS and CDR2 YDEGEE. CDR3 loop: CASSLWEGLQETQYF. The DNA of the CDR3 is TGTGCCAGCAGCTTGTGGGAGGGACTCCAAGAGACCCAGTACTTC. Based on the CDR3 plus reference TRBV5-8 and TRBJ2-5, the full variable domain is EAGVTQSPTHLIKTRGQQATLRCSPISGHTSVYWYQQALGLGLQFLLWYDEGEERNRGNFPPRFSGRQFPNYSSELNVNALELEDSALYLCASSLWEGLQETQYFGPGTRLLVL.

The table lists this clone with many counts. The V gene is TRBV6-4, the J gene TRBJ2-5; maybe TRBD1 (6 bases). The length of the CDR3 is 14 residues. Per the germline V gene, CDR1 is MRHNA and CDR2 is SNTAGT. The V end lost 3 bases, the J end lost 3 bases, and 11 bases lay between the germline ends. The CDR3 region is CASSERAGEETQYF. For the CDR3, the DNA is TGTGCCAGCAGTGAACGGGCAGGGGAAGAGACCCAGTACTTC.

The J gene is TRBJ1-1, the V gene TRBV27, with a tentative D call TRBD1 (6 bases). CDR1 MNHEY and CDR2 SMNVEV come from the germline V gene (reference sequence). The CDR3 is made up of 14 amino acids. Trimming took off 5 bases at V and 5 bases at J, with 15 bases between the two ends. CDR3 protein: CASSLRRGATEAFF. CDR3 sequence (DNA): TGTGCCAGCAGTCTCCGCCGGGGGGCGACTGAAGCTTTCTTT.

This clone was counted once. The CDR3 loop is CASSIGTGPDTQYF. Here the CDR3 DNA reads TGTGCCAGTAGTATAGGAACTGGTCCAGATACGCAGTATTTT. This sequence joins TRBV19 and TRBJ2-3; no clear D gene. Germline values: CDR1 LNHDA, CDR2 SQIVND (reference sequence). Trimming pared 1 base from V and 4 bases from J, leaving 9 bases between. This CDR3 region has 14 residues.

This chain uses TRBV18 with TRBJ2-2; the match to TRBD2 covers 7 bases. This CDR3 contains 15 residues. Germline lookup yields CDR1 KGHSH and CDR2 LQKENI. The junction had 4 bases not matched to a gene; V was cut back by 2 bases and J by 4 bases. The CDR3 sequence: CASSPNAGVTGELFF. The CDR3 DNA reads as TGTGCCAGCTCACCAAATGCGGGAGTCACCGGGGAGCTGTTTTTT. Full variable domain (remainder filled in from reference TRBV18 and TRBJ2-2): NAGVMQNPRHLVRRRGQEARLRCSPMKGHSHVYWYRQLPEEGLKFMVYLQKENIIDESGMPKERFSAEFPKEGPSILRIQQVVRGDSAAYFCASSPNAGVTGELFFGEGSRLTVL.

This rearrangement joins TRBV7-9 to TRBJ1-4, with TRBD1 as a possible D gene (6 bases). V dropped 1 base and J dropped 8 bases, with 17 bases sitting between them. Germline CDR1 is SEHNR and CDR2 is FQNEAQ (reference sequence). This CDR3 is built from 16 residues. The CDR3 DNA sequence: TGTGCCAGCAGCTTAGTCTCGACAGGATCAACAGAAAAACTGTTTTTT. Its translation is CASSLVSTGSTEKLFF.

This clone was seen a single time. The chain recombines TRBV5-1 with TRBJ2-5; the D gene is possibly TRBD2 (6 bases). V lost 6 bases and J lost 1, with 13 bases in between. The CDR3 runs to 14 residues. Germline loops: CDR1 SGHRS, CDR2 YFSETQ. In DNA, the CDR3 is TGCGCCAGCACCCGAAGAGCGGGCCAAGAGACCCAGTACTTC. It codes for CASTRRAGQETQYF.

The chain has TRBV23-1 and TRBJ2-7, with TRBD2 as a possible D gene (5 bases). TRBV23-1 is known as an ORF, though its function is uncertain. V lost 6 bases, J lost 7 bases, and 22 bases lay in between. The CDR3 consists of 15 residues. The CDR3 DNA reads TGCGCCAGCAGCCACTCTACGGAGGATCCGTGGGAGCAGTACTTC. This translates into CASSHSTEDPWEQYF.

The J gene is TRBJ2-1, the V gene TRBV11-3; 7 nucleotides line up with TRBD1. The CDR3 is made up of 15 amino acids. Per germline, CDR1 SGHNT and CDR2 YENEEA. With 5 bases clipped from V and 5 bases from J, the junction kept 9 bases outside the gene matches. The CDR3 DNA reads as TGTGCCAGCAGCGACGAACAGGGGTGGAACAATGAGCAGTTCTTC. Protein: CASSDEQGWNNEQFF.

The chain links TRBV6-5 to TRBJ2-7; 9 nucleotides match TRBD1. V lost 5 bases to trimming and J lost 3 bases; unmatched junction nucleotides: 8. CDR3 size: 15 residues. CDR1 MNHEY and CDR2 SVGAGI come from the germline V gene. The CDR3 bases are TGTGCCAGCAGTGGAGGACAGGGGATCAACTACGAGCAGTACTTC. It is translated as CASSGGQGINYEQYF.

The chain joins TRBV6-1 to TRBJ2-2; 8 bases agree with TRBD2. The J segment lost 4 bases and the V segment lost 3 bases, leaving 16 bases of the junction unmatched. Looked up from germline, CDR1 is MNHNS and CDR2 is SASEGT. The CDR3 spans 19 residues. Here the CDR3 reads CASSDLGLALYRITGELFF. The DNA of the CDR3 is TGTGCCAGCAGTGACCTCGGACTAGCCCTATATCGAATCACCGGGGAGCTGTTTTTT.

The genes are TRBV6-1 and TRBJ1-1; D uncertain. Germline lookup yields CDR1 MNHNS and CDR2 SASEGT. This CDR3 contains 12 residues. V gave up 2 bases and J gave up 8 bases, with 9 bases separating them. This CDR3 is CASSEIRYEAFF. In DNA, the CDR3 is TGTGCCAGCAGTGAAATCAGGTACGAAGCTTTCTTT.

This sequence joins TRBV29-1 and TRBJ2-7; perhaps TRBD1 as D (7 bases). Germline V gene data show CDR1 as SQVTM and CDR2 as ANQGSEA. Trimming pared 0 bases from V and 7 bases from J, leaving 19 bases between. This CDR3 is built from 15 residues. CDR3 sequence reads: CSVEEDAGPGGEQYF. DNA of the CDR3: TGCAGCGTTGAAGAGGATGCAGGCCCAGGGGGGGAGCAGTACTTC.

The J gene is TRBJ2-1, the V gene TRBV9; the D gene is possibly TRBD2 (6 bases). From germline, CDR1 is SGDLS and CDR2 YYNGEE. The CDR3 runs 15 residues. V shed 2 bases and J shed 1 base, with 10 bases lying between them. Here the CDR3 DNA reads TGTGCCAGCAGCGTGGCTAGCGTTTCCTACAATGAGCAGTTCTTC. As protein: CASSVASVSYNEQFF.

The chain couples TRBV7-9 to TRBJ2-3; 7 nucleotides match TRBD1. Per the germline V gene, CDR1 is SEHNR and CDR2 is FQNEAQ (reference sequence). This CDR3 is built from 16 residues. J gave up 3 bases and V 5 bases, and 11 bases lay outside the gene matches. The CDR3 here is CASSHRQGPGTDTQYF. In DNA, the CDR3 is TGTGCCAGCAGCCATCGACAGGGCCCCGGTACAGATACGCAGTATTTT.

About this clone itself: The junction differs from germline at one of its ends, possibly a read error. The rearrangement uses TRBV6-1 and TRBJ2-7; D may be TRBD2 (7 bases). CDR1 is MNHNS and CDR2 is SASEGT in the germline V gene. This CDR3 is 15 amino acids long. The CDR3 sequence is CVSSTEGGFAVEQYF. CDR3 bases: TGTGTCAGCAGCACAGAGGGGGGGTTTGCAGTCGAGCAGTACTTC.

The chain is built from TRBV6-1 and TRBJ2-7; 8 bases map to TRBD2. CDR1 MNHNS and CDR2 SASEGT come from the germline V gene. The length of the CDR3 is 13 residues. With V trimmed by 5 bases and J by 4 bases, 4 bases remained unmatched. The CDR3 DNA reads TGTGCCAGCAGTAAGGGACTAGGGTACGAGCAGTACTTC. Translated, it gives CASSKGLGYEQYF.

The rearrangement joins TRBV7-3 to TRBJ2-1, with D possibly TRBD2 on 5 matching bases. Germline CDR1 reads SGHTA; CDR2 reads FQGTGA. The CDR3 length is 13 residues. The V end lost 2 bases, the J end lost 8 bases, and 10 bases lay between the germline ends. CDR3 protein: CASSLGSVDEQFF. In DNA, the CDR3 is TGTGCCAGCAGCTTAGGTAGCGTCGATGAGCAGTTCTTC.